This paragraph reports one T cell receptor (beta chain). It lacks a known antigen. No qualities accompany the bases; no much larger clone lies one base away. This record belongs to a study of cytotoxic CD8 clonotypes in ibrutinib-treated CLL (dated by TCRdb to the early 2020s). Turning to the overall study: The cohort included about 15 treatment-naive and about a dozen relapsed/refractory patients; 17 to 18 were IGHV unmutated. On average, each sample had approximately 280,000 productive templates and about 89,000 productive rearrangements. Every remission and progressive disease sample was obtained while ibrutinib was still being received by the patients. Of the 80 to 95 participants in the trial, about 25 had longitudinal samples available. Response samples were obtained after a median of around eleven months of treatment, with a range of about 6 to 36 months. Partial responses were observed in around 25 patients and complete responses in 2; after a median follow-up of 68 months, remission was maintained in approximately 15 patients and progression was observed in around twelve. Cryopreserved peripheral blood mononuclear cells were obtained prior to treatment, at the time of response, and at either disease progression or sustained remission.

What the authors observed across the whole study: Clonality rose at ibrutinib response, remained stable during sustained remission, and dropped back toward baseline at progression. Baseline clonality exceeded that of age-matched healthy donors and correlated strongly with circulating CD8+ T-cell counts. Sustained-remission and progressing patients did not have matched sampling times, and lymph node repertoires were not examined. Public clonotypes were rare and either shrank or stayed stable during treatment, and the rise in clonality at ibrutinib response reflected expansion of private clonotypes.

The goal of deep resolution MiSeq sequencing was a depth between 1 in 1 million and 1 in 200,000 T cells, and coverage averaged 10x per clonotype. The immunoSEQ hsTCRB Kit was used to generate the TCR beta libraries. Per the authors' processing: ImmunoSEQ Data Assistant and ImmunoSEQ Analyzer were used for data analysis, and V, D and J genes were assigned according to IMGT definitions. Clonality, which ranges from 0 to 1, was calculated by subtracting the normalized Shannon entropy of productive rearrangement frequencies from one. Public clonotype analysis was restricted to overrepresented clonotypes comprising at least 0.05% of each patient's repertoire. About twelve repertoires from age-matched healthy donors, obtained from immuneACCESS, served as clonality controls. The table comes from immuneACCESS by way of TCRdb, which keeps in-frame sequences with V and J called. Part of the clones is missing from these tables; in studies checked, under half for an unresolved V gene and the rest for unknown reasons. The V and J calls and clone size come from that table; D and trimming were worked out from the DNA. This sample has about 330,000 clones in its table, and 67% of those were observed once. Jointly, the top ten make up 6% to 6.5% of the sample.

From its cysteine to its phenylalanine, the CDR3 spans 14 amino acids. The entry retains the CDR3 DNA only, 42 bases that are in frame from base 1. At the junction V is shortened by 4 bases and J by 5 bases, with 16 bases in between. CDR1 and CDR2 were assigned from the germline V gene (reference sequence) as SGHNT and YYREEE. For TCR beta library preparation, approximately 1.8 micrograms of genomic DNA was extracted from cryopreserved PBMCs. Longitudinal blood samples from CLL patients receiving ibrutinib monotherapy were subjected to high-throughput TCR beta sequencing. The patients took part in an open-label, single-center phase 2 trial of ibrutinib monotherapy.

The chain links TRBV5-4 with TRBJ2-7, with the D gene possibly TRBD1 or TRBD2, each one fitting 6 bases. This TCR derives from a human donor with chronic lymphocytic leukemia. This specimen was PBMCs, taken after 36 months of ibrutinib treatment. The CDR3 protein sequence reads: CASSKGGAGHEQYF. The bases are TGTGCCAGCAGCAAGGGGGGCGCAGGTCACGAGCAGTACTTC.